This record covers a single TCR beta chain. This receptor's antigen is unknown. The sample holds no much larger clone one base away, and base qualities are not on file. Here V drops 2 bases and J drops 10 bases, and the junction holds 10 bases not matched to any gene. The CDR3 sequence holds 15 residues, the cysteine and phenylalanine included. Only the CDR3 part of the read is kept: 45 bases, read in frame from the first base. The germline V gene gives CDR1 as SGHDT and CDR2 as YYEEEE. The sample belongs to a study of cytomegalovirus exposure and HLA in healthy donors (dated by TCRdb to the late 2010s). Concerning the study at large: The approximately 710 repertoires of the first cohort and the 120 validation repertoires were produced on the same platform, according to a later analysis. The study aimed to test whether signatures of past pathogen exposure could be identified by cataloging public T cell receptors. In addition to the first cohort of 666 subjects, a separate validation cohort of some 120 different subjects was used. To predict cytomegalovirus infection status, the study brought together high-throughput TCR immunosequencing, statistical association of individual TCRs with disease status, and machine learning.

The donors belonged to the validation cohort of under 150 subjects, which was separate from the roughly 680-subject first cohort. The investigation overall reported the following: According to the authors, the approach could potentially be generalized to other disease states and immunological phenotypes. A few of the identified cytomegalovirus-associated TCR beta chains were confirmed in vitro to be specific for cytomegalovirus antigens. The study gave a list of 150 to 200 TCR beta chains associated with cytomegalovirus. In a later analysis, TCRs clustered in the first cohort were found to also tend to co-occur in the approximately 110 validation repertoires, with approximately 95% of cluster scores above 0. While some public TCRs were present in many individuals, most TCR sequences turned up only very rarely across donors. All 120 or so repertoires were used to score co-occurrence in the validation cohort in a later analysis, because that analysis had no HLA typing for the cohort. Cytomegalovirus status was reported to be diagnosed by the classifier with high specificity and sensitivity in both the original and validation cohorts.

The method behind the library was the immunoSEQ multiplex PCR assay. In the original analysis: A statistical classification framework was built for diagnosing cytomegalovirus status from the catalog of TCR beta chain sequences. TCRdb mirrors the immuneACCESS table, restricted to in-frame sequences. Some clones are absent from its copies; in checked studies, under half trace to an unresolved V gene, and the reason for the others is unknown. That table gives V, J and clone size, and the DNA gave D and trimming. The sample has around 260,000 clones on record, about 90% of them singletons. The ten largest make up 3% to 3.5% of the sample.

The sequenced sample consisted of PBMCs. The sequence was obtained from a woman aged 25 to 39 in good health and CMV-seronegative. The chain links TRBV5-6 with TRBJ2-1; 9 central nucleotides agree with TRBD1. The CDR3 here reads CASSLRDRELTEQFF. The nucleotide sequence reads TGTGCCAGCAGCTTAAGGGACAGGGAGCTAACCGAGCAGTTCTTC.